The clone carrying this T cell receptor (beta chain) was picked up a small number of times. The sample belongs to a study of human T cells and chemical hapten exposure. Via MiXCR, TCRdb re-called the RACE reads, giving one row per CDR3 protein. This table has under 40,000 distinct CDR3 sequences, roughly 12% appearing once. Time point in this sample: pre-sensitization, week 0. As for treatment: therapeutic diphenylcyclopropenone sensitization with weekly scalp DPC. It was unfractionated whole blood from which total RNA was extracted. Looked up from germline, CDR1 is SEHNR and CDR2 is FQNEAQ (reference sequence). V was pared by 1 base and J by 3 bases, with 9 bases between. CDR3 length equals 15 residues.

This sequence joins TRBV7-9 and TRBJ1-4; D is undetermined. The clonotype originates from a woman between 35 and 50 years old with alopecia areata. Some clones in this sample may be carry-over from other donors' samples. The source was whole blood, collected in connection with sensitization to the hapten diphenylcyclopropenone (DPC). CDR3 sequence (DNA): TGTGCCAGCAGCTTAGGACGGTCGGCTAATGAAAAACTGTTTTTT. Translation: CASSLGRSANEKLFF. Supplemented by reference TRBV7-9 and TRBJ1-4, the full variable domain reads DTGVSQNPRHKITKRGQNVTFRCDPISEHNRLYWYRQTLGQGPEFLTYFQNEAQLEKSRLLSDRFSAERPKGSFSTLEIQRTEQGDSAMYLCASSLGRSANEKLFFGSGTQLSVL.